This T cell receptor (beta chain) originates from a study of vaccination effects on CD4 cells after COVID-19. Study at large: Sequencing in the ViraFEST assay came after antigen-specific CD4+ T cells had been expanded with viral peptide pools, which were used to stimulate PBMC. Sampling occurred a median 72 days post second dose, range 14 to 241. Findings and limits, study-wide: Researchers report that only 1 of 255 vaccine-induced clones in healthy vaccinees cross-reacted with common cold coronaviruses.

On this clone itself: Its antigen is currently unknown.

CDR3 size: 15 residues. The V gene's germline CDR1 is SGHVS and CDR2 FNYEAQ. The V and J ends lost 5 bases and 1 base, in that order; junction bases with no gene match: 7. Researchers isolated CD4+ T cells once 9 to 11 days of culture had elapsed. Every participant took two doses of the BNT162b2 or mRNA-1273 vaccine. Each culture had half its medium swapped for IL-2 medium on days 3 and 7. Sequencing was performed with immunoSEQ multiplex PCR; in TCRdb, only in-frame clones are kept and a portion is missing. The repertoire holds just over 55,000 clones, with around 84% as singletons. The chain recombines TRBV7-6 with TRBJ1-1; 7 bases fit TRBD1. The sequence derives from a human donor who received a COVID-19 vaccine. Specimen: CD4+ T cells from PBMCs cultured without peptide, collected after COVID-19 vaccination. The CDR3 DNA reads as TGTGCCAGCAGCGCCGCCCGACAGGGGAACACTGAAGCTTTCTTT. This translates into CASSAARQGNTEAFF.